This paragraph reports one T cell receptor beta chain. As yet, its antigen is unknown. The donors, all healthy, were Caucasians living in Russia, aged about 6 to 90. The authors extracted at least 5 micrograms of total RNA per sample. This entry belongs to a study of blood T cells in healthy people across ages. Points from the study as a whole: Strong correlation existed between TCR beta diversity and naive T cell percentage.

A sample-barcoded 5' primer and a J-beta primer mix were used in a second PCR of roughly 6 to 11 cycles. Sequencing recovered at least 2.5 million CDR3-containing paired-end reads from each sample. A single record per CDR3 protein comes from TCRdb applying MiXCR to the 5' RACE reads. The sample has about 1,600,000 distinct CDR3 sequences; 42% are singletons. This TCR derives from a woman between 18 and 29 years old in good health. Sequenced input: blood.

The DNA of the CDR3 is TGTGCCAGCAGCTTGTGGGAAGCTAACTATGGCTACACCTTC. This translates into CASSLWEANYGYTF. The chain recombines TRBV7-9 with TRBJ1-2; D is uncertain. The CDR3 length is 14 residues. V lost 3 bases, J lost 0 bases, and 8 bases lay in between. The germline V gene has CDR1 SEHNR and CDR2 FQNEAQ (reference sequence).